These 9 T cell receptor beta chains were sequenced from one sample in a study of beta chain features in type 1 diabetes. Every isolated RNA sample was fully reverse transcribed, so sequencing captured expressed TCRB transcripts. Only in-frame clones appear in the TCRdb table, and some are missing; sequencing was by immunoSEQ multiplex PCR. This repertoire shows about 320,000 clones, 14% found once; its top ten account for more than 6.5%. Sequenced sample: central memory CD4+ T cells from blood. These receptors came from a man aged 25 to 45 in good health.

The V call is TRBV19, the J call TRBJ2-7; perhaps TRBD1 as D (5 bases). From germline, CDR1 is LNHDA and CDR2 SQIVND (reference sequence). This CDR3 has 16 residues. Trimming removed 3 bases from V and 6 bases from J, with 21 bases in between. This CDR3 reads CASSIKLQVIAGEQYF. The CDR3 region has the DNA TGTGCCAGTAGTATTAAGCTACAGGTGATTGCTGGCGAGCAGTACTTC. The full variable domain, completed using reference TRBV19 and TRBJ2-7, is DGGITQSPKYLFRKEGQNVTLSCEQNLNHDAMYWYRQDPGQGLRLIYYSQIVNDFQKGDIAEGYSVSREKKESFPLTVTSAQKNPTAFYLCASSIKLQVIAGEQYFGPGTRLTVT.

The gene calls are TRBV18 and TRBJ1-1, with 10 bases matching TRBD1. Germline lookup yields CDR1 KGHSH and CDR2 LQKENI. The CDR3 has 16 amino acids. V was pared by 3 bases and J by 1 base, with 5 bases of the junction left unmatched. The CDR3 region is CASSPDRGQANTEAFF. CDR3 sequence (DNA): TGTGCCAGCTCACCCGACAGGGGGCAAGCGAACACTGAAGCTTTCTTT.

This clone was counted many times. CDR3 sequence: CASSLAQSSIYF. The DNA for the CDR3 is TGTGCCAGCAGCTTAGCGCAGAGTTCCATATATTTT. The chain recombines TRBV7-9 with TRBJ1-3; D gene ambiguous. This CDR3 is 12 amino acids long. CDR1 is SEHNR and CDR2 is FQNEAQ in the germline V gene (reference sequence). Trimming took 0 bases from V and 11 from J, leaving 8 bases between them. The variable domain in full, completed from reference TRBV7-9 and TRBJ1-3, reads DTGVSQNPRHKITKRGQNVTFRCDPISEHNRLYWYRQTLGQGPEFLTYFQNEAQLEKSRLLSDRFSAERPKGSFSTLEIQRTEQGDSAMYLCASSLAQSSIYFGEGSWLTVV.

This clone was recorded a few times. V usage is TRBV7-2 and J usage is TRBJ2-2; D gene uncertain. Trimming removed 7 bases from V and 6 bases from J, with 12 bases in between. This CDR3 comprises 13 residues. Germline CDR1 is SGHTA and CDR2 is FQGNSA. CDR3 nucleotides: TGTGCCAGCACCCTTATGTCTGCCGGGGAGCTGTTTTTT. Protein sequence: CASTLMSAGELFF. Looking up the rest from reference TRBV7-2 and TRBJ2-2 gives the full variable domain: GAGVSQSPSNKVTEKGKDVELRCDPISGHTALYWYRQSLGQGLEFLIYFQGNSAPDKSGLPSDRFSAERTGGSVSTLTIQRTQQEDSAVYLCASTLMSAGELFFGEGSRLTVL.

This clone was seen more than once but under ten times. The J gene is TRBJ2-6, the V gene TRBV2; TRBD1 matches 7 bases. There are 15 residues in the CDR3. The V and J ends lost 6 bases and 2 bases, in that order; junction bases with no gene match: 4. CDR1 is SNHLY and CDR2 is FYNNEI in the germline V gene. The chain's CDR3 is CASRVDRAGANVLTF. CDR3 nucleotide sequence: TGTGCCAGCAGGGTTGACAGGGCTGGGGCCAACGTCCTGACTTTC.

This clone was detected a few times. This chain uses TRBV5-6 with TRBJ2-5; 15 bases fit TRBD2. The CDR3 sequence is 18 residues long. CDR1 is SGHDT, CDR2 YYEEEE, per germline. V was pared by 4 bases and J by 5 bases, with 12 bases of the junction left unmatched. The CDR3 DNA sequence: TGTGCCAGCAGCACTGGACTAGCGGGAGGGCCTTGGGGCGAGACCCAGTACTTC. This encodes CASSTGLAGGPWGETQYF.

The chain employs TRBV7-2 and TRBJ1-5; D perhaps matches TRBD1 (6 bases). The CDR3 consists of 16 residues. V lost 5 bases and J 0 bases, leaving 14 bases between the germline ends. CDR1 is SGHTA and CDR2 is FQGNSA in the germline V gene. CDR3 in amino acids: CASSRQVLRSNQPQHF. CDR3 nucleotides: TGTGCCAGCAGCCGACAGGTTCTTCGTAGCAATCAGCCCCAGCATTTT.

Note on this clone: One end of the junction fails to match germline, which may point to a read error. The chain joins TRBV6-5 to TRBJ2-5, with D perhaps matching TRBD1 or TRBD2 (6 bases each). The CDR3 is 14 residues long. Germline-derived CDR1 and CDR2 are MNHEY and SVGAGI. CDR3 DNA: TGTGCCATCAGTGTGGGGGGCATCCAAGAGACCCAGTACTTC. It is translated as CAISVGGIQETQYF.

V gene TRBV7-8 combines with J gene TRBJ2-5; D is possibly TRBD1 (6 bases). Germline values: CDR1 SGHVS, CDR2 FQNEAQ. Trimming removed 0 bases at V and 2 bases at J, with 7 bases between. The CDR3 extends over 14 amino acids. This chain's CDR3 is CASSLARGQETQYF. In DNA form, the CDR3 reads TGTGCCAGCAGCTTAGCTAGGGGGCAAGAGACCCAGTACTTC.